The text below deals with one T cell receptor beta chain. Its antigen is as yet unknown. Germline V lookup: CDR1 SGHTA, CDR2 FQGNSA. Between the trimmed V and J ends, which lost 2 bases and 5 bases, there was a span of 10 bases. The CDR3 contains 14 residues. A history of autoimmune disease or systemic immunosuppression excluded patients. This sample was included in a study of OX40 agonist ivuxolimab in advanced cancers. The protocol was immunoSEQ multiplex PCR, while the TCRdb copy is restricted to in-frame clones and leaves out a portion. The sample consists of tens of thousands of clones, approximately 86% of them appearing once. Study-level findings and limits: With doses of 0.1 to 3.0 mg/kg, CD4+ and CD8+ blood T cells had undergone clonal expansion by week 6.

This receptor was obtained from an adult with an advanced solid tumor such as melanoma, head and neck, liver or kidney cancer. This chain connects TRBV7-2 to TRBJ2-1; D might be TRBD1 or TRBD2, each matching 5 bases. The starting material was CD4+ or CD8+ T cells sorted from blood, obtained in a trial of the OX40 agonist ivuxolimab. The DNA for the CDR3 is TGTGCCAGCAGCTTATTCGGGGCCAACAATGAGCAGTTCTTC. Translating gives CASSLFGANNEQFF.